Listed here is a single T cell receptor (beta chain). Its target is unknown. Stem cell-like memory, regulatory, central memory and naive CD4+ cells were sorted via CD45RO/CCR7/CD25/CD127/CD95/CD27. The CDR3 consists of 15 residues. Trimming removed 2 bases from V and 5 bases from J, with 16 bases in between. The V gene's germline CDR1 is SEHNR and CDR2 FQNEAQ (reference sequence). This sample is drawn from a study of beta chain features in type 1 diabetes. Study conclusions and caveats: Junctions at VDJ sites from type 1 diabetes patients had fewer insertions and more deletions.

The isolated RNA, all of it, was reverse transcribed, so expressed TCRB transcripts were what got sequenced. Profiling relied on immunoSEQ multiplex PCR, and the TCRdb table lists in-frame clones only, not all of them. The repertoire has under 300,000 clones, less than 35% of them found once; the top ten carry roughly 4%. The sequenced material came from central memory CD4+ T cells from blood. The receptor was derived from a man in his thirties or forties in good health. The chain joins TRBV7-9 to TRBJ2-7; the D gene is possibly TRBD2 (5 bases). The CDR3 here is CASSLQLGQSNEQYF. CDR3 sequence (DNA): TGTGCCAGCAGCTTACAACTAGGGCAGTCCAACGAGCAGTACTTC.